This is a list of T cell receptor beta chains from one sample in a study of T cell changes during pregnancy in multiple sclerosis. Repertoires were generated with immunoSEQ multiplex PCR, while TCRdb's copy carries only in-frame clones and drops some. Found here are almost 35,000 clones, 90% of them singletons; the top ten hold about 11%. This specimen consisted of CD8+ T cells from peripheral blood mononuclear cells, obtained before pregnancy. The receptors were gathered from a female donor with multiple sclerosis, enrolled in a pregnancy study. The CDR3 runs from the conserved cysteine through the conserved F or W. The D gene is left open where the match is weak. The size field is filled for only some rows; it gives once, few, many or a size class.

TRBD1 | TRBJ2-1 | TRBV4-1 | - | CASSQEDRGGTGEQFF | TGCGCCAGCAGCCAAGAGGACAGGGGAGGTACGGGTGAGCAGTTCTTC
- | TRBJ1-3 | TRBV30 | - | CAWSVLKGPSGNTIYF | TGTGCCTGGAGTGTACTAAAGGGGCCCTCTGGAAACACCATATATTTT
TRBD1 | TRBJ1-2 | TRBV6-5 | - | CASSYSDRGPYGYTF | TGTGCCAGCAGTTACAGTGATAGGGGGCCCTATGGCTACACCTTC
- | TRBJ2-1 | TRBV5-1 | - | CASSLVGAYNEQFF | TGCGCCAGCAGCTTGGTCGGAGCCTACAATGAGCAGTTCTTC
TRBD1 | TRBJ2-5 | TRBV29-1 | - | CSGWTSGTGSKTQYF | TGCAGCGGTTGGACCTCCGGGACAGGGAGTAAGACCCAGTACTTC
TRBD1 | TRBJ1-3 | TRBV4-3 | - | CASSRGGGVGNTIYF | TGCGCCAGCAGCCGAGGAGGGGGCGTCGGAAACACCATATATTTT
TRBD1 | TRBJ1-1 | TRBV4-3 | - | CASSQGTGENTEAFF | TGCGCCAGCAGCCAAGGCACAGGGGAGAACACTGAAGCTTTCTTT
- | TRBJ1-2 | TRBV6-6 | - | CASSTGQVDGYTF | TGTGCCAGCAGTACTGGACAAGTCGATGGCTACACCTTC
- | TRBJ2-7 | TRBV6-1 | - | CASSEVNSGAYEQYF | TGTGCCAGCAGTGAAGTTAATAGCGGCGCCTACGAGCAGTACTTC
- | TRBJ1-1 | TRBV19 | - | CASSIFSGNTEAFF | TGTGCCAGTAGTATTTTTTCGGGGAACACTGAAGCTTTCTTT
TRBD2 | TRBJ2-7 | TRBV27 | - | CASSPWARGRDEQYF | TGTGCCAGCAGTCCCTGGGCGCGGGGGAGGGACGAGCAGTACTTC
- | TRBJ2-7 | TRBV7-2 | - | CASSFDGASFSIYEQYF | TGTGCCAGCAGCTTTGATGGCGCTAGCTTCTCAATCTACGAGCAGTACTTC
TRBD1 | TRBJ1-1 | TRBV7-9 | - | CASSFNGQGAEAFF | TGTGCCAGCAGCTTCAATGGACAGGGCGCTGAAGCTTTCTTT
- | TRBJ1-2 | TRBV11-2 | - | CASSLDPGGGHYGYTF | TGTGCCAGCAGCTTAGATCCGGGGGGGGGACACTATGGCTACACCTTC
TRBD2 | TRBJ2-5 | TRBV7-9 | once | CASSLWGGSEETQYF | TGTGCCAGCAGCTTATGGGGGGGATCGGAAGAGACCCAGTACTTC
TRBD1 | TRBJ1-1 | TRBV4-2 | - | CASSVDRGPREAFF | TGTGCCAGCAGCGTAGACAGGGGGCCCCGTGAAGCTTTCTTT
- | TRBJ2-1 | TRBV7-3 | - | CASSPNGGNEQFF | TGTGCCAGCAGCCCTAACGGGGGCAATGAGCAGTTCTTC
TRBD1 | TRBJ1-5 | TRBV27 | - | CASSLARGKQPQHF | TGTGCCAGCAGTTTAGCCAGGGGGAAACAGCCCCAGCATTTT
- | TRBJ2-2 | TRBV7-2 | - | CASSLGQETTGELFF | TGTGCCAGCAGCTTAGGACAGGAAACCACCGGGGAGCTGTTTTTT
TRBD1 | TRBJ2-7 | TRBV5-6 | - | CASRPEGDRGSSYEQYF | TGTGCCAGCAGACCAGAAGGTGACAGGGGATCCTCCTACGAGCAGTACTTC
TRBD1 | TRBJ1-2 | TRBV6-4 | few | CASSEGDRGGYTF | TGTGCCAGCAGTGAAGGGGACAGGGGAGGCTACACCTTC
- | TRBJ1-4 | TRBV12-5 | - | CASGLILPGHVEKLFF | TGTGCTAGTGGTTTGATCCTTCCGGGACACGTGGAAAAACTGTTTTTT
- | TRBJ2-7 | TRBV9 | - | CASSVAPGVGGMYEQYF | TGTGCCAGCAGCGTAGCCCCCGGCGTGGGCGGGATGTACGAGCAGTACTTC
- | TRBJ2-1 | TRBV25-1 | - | CASSEFLLGDYNEQFF | TGTGCCAGCAGTGAATTTCTTCTCGGAGATTACAATGAGCAGTTCTTC
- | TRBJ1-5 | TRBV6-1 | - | CASSETGDNQPQHF | TGTGCCAGCAGTGAAACGGGGGACAATCAGCCCCAGCATTTT
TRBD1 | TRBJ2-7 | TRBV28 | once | CASSTPGQGFEQYF | TGTGCCAGCAGTACCCCGGGACAGGGCTTCGAGCAGTACTTC
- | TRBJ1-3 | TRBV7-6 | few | CASSFLASGNTIYF | TGTGCCAGCAGCTTTCTAGCCTCTGGAAACACCATATATTTT
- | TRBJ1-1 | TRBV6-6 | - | CASSSPPHEAFF | TGTGCCAGCAGTTCCCCCCCACATGAAGCTTTCTTT
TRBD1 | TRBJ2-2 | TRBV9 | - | CASSVQGAAGELFF | TGTGCCAGCAGCGTACAGGGGGCGGCCGGGGAGCTGTTTTTT
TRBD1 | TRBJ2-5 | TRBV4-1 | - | CASSPTDRGQETQYF | TGCGCCAGCAGCCCAACCGACAGGGGCCAAGAGACCCAGTACTTC
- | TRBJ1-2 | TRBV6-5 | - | CASSYLGGNYGYTF | TGTGCCAGCAGTTACTTAGGCGGAAACTATGGCTACACCTTC
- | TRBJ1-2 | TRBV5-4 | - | CASSTAPRANNYGYTF | TGTGCCAGCAGCACGGCACCAAGAGCGAATAACTATGGCTACACCTTC
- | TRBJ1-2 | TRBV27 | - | CASTATGTFLYGYTF | TGTGCCAGCACCGCAACAGGAACCTTTCTCTATGGCTACACCTTC
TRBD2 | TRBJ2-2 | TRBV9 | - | CASSVVGGRASGELFF | TGTGCCAGCAGCGTAGTGGGCGGGAGGGCCTCCGGGGAGCTGTTTTTT
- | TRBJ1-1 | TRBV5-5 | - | CASSPGGNRNLNTEAFF | TGTGCCAGCAGCCCCGGGGGGAACCGAAACCTTAACACTGAAGCTTTCTTT
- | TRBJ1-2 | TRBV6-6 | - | CASSYPGAVFNYGYTF | TGTGCCAGCAGTTACCCTGGAGCGGTGTTTAACTATGGCTACACCTTC
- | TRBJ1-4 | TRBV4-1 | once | CASSQERSGATNEKLFF | TGCGCCAGCAGCCAAGAGAGATCGGGAGCAACTAATGAAAAACTGTTTTTT
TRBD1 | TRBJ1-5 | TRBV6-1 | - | CASSEDRSQHF | TGTGCCAGCAGTGAGGACAGGTCCCAGCATTTT
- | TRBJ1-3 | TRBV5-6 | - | CASSFFTQATDYSGNTIYF | TGTGCCAGCAGCTTCTTTACACAGGCAACTGATTACTCTGGAAACACCATATATTTT
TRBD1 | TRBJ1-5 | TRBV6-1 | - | CASRPRDRLDQPQHF | TGTGCCAGCAGGCCCCGGGACAGGCTAGATCAGCCCCAGCATTTT
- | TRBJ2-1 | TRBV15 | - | CATSRDPNSYSYNEQFF | TGTGCCACCAGCAGAGATCCAAACTCATACTCCTACAATGAGCAGTTCTTC
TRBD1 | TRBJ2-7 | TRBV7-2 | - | CASSLGVGTGYEQYF | TGTGCCAGCAGCTTAGGTGTAGGGACAGGCTACGAGCAGTACTTC